Sequencing of this TCR beta chain was carried out in a study of human T cells and chemical hapten exposure. Across the study: The scalp of each patient received a weekly diphenylcyclopropenone dose for the full roughly 25-week study.

The germline CDR1 and CDR2 sequences are MNHNY and SVGAGI (reference sequence). V was trimmed by 2 bases and J by 11 bases, leaving 20 bases between them. This CDR3 region has 15 residues. The time point denotes: patch test 2, 6 weeks after DPC sensitization. Treatment meaning: therapeutic diphenylcyclopropenone sensitization with weekly scalp DPC. At least ten counts were recorded for this clonotype. TCRdb used MiXCR to reprocess the RACE reads, holding one entry per CDR3 protein. This sample has approximately 80,000 distinct CDR3 sequences; roughly a tenth occur once, and the top ten carry about 2.3%.

The chain uses TRBV6-6 and TRBJ2-3, with a possible D match to TRBD2 (7 bases). The source is a woman between 25 and 40 years old with alopecia areata. Some clones in this sample may be carry-over from other donors' samples. Source: whole blood, taken in connection with sensitization to the hapten diphenylcyclopropenone (DPC). The CDR3 sequence: CASSYPEGGVTRQYF. The CDR3 region has the DNA TGTGCCAGCAGTTACCCAGAGGGGGGGGTAACCCGGCAGTATTTT.